This T cell receptor beta chain was retrieved from a study of blood T cell repertoires in COVID-19. Study summary: From T cells, B-cell-depleted T cells, or PBMCs came the material, which was cDNA or gDNA.

This clone is a singleton in its sample. Mismatch with germline at one junction end may stem from a read error. Cohorts were determined from participant-reported clinical history. Cohort 3 donors counted as recovered after two negative PCRs, clearance, or resolved symptoms. CDR3 length equals 15 residues. The V gene's germline CDR1 is MGHRA and CDR2 YSYEKL. In the authors' methods: Amplification of reference gene primers provided the estimated nucleated cell counts. Sequencing was performed with immunoSEQ multiplex PCR; in TCRdb, only in-frame clones are kept and a portion is missing. V, J and clone size were drawn from that table, and D and trimming were deduced from the DNA. The top ten hold about 2.5% of the sample, which has about 100,000 clones, roughly 85% seen once.

This TCR came from a woman aged 45 to 65 who had recovered from COVID-19. The material sequenced was PBMCs or T cells enriched from blood (not recorded which). This chain uses TRBV4-1 with TRBJ2-3; TRBD2 aligns across 11 bases. The CDR3 nucleotides are TGCGCCAGCAGGCAAGGACTAGCGGGCGTTTATACGCAGTATTTT. Residues: CASRQGLAGVYTQYF.